This entry lists 11 T cell receptor beta chains sequenced from one sample in a study of cytomegalovirus exposure and HLA in healthy donors. The PCR used 60 Vbeta and 13 Jbeta primers. The table came from immunoSEQ multiplex PCR; TCRdb's copy has only in-frame clones and leaves some out. The repertoire includes 110,000 to 150,000 clones, 65% to 75% of them detected once, and about 4.1% sits in the top ten. Sequencing was performed on PBMCs. The receptors were gathered from a man aged 55 to 70 in good health and CMV-seronegative.

Regarding this clone: In the same sample, other DNA sequences code for this CDR3. This chain links TRBV7-8 with TRBJ2-5; TRBD1 aligns across 9 bases. This CDR3 comprises 15 residues. Trimming took 4 bases from V and 3 from J; bases not matched to a gene: 6. Germline CDR1 is SGHVS and CDR2 is FQNEAQ. CDR3 region: CASSWGTGNEETQYF. The CDR3 bases are TGTGCCAGCAGCTGGGGGACAGGGAATGAAGAGACCCAGTACTTC.

The V call is TRBV11-1, the J call TRBJ2-1; D is perhaps TRBD1 (6 bases). This CDR3 has 14 residues. Germline assignment: CDR1 SGHAT and CDR2 FQDESV (reference sequence). The V and J ends lost 3 bases and 6 bases respectively, with 12 bases between them. The CDR3 region has the DNA TGTGCCAGCAGCTTGAACAGGGTAGGCAATGAGCAGTTCTTC. As protein: CASSLNRVGNEQFF.

The chain uses TRBV28 and TRBJ1-4; D is possibly TRBD1 (5 bases). This CDR3 region has 15 residues. Germline CDR1 reads MDHEN; CDR2 reads SYDVKM. Trimming removed 2 bases at V and 7 bases at J, with 14 bases between. The DNA of the CDR3 is TGTGCCAGCAGTTTAATGATGGGGGGAGGTGAAAAACTGTTTTTT. Protein sequence: CASSLMMGGGEKLFF. Variable domain in full (rest from reference TRBV28 and TRBJ1-4): DVKVTQSSRYLVKRTGEKVFLECVQDMDHENMFWYRQDPGLGLRLIYFSYDVKMKEKGDIPEGYSVSREKKERFSLILESASTNQTSMYLCASSLMMGGGEKLFFGSGTQLSVL.

The chain is built from TRBV7-3 and TRBJ2-7, with TRBD1 matching over 7 bases. The junction had 9 bases not matched to a gene; V was cut back by 8 bases and J by 5 bases. The CDR3 spans 13 residues. Germline lookup yields CDR1 SGHTA and CDR2 FQGTGA. CDR3 bases: TGTGCCAGCGGCACAGGGGAAATCCACGAGCAGTACTTC. It specifies CASGTGEIHEQYF.

In its sample, this clone was seen a few times. The V gene is TRBV19, the J gene TRBJ2-2; 9 bases line up with TRBD2. In germline, CDR1 is LNHDA, CDR2 SQIVND (reference sequence). CDR3 length: 15 residues. Unmatched junction bases numbered 6, after V lost 4 bases and J lost 6 bases. The CDR3 sequence is CASSSSSGSAGELFF. In DNA form, the CDR3 reads TGTGCCAGTAGTAGCAGTAGCGGGAGTGCCGGGGAGCTGTTTTTT.

This chain links TRBV15 with TRBJ1-6; 10 positions agree with TRBD1. CDR3 length equals 17 residues. Germline V lookup: CDR1 LNHNV, CDR2 YYDKDF (reference sequence). Trimming at V came to 3 bases and at J to 8 bases, leaving 10 bases not matched to a gene. Here the CDR3 reads CATSSNLLGTGDSPLHF. The CDR3 DNA sequence: TGTGCCACCAGCAGTAATTTGTTGGGGACAGGGGATTCACCCCTCCACTTT.

The CDR3 reads CASSPTSGIEPGQETQYF. The CDR3 DNA reads TGTGCCAGCTCACCGACTAGCGGGATCGAACCTGGCCAAGAGACCCAGTACTTC. This chain uses TRBV18 with TRBJ2-5, with TRBD2 identical over 11 bases. Germline V CDR1 and CDR2: KGHSH, LQKENI. Losses at the gene ends were 3 bases for V and 1 base for J; bases not matched to a gene: 10. CDR3 length equals 18 residues.

Only one count was recorded for this clone. The chain is built from TRBV11-2 and TRBJ1-6; 7 positions match TRBD1. The germline V gene encodes CDR1 SGHAT and CDR2 FQNNGV. The ends lost 8 bases at V and 6 bases at J; junction bases unmatched: 4. This CDR3 region has 13 residues. The CDR3 loop is CASSDRTNSPLHF. The DNA for the CDR3 is TGTGCCAGCTCGGACAGGACTAATTCACCCCTCCACTTT.

The chain joins TRBV19 to TRBJ2-7, with D possibly being TRBD1 (5 bases). Germline CDR1 reads LNHDA; CDR2 reads SQIVND (reference sequence). Trimming left V 3 bases short and J 4 bases short, with 34 bases between. The CDR3 covers 21 residues. Here the CDR3 reads CASSIKVAETESPPRVYEQYF. Written as DNA, the CDR3 is TGTGCCAGTAGTATCAAGGTGGCCGAGACAGAGTCACCGCCCCGGGTTTACGAGCAGTACTTC.

The chain joins TRBV27 to TRBJ2-3; perhaps TRBD1 as D (6 bases). The germline V gene has CDR1 MNHEY and CDR2 SMNVEV (reference sequence). V was trimmed by 4 bases and J by 4 bases, leaving 15 bases between them. This CDR3 region has 15 residues. As DNA, the CDR3 is TGTGCCAGCAGTTCGGAGACAGGTCTACCAGATACGCAGTATTTT. It codes for CASSSETGLPDTQYF.

This rearrangement joins TRBV5-1 to TRBJ2-5; 15 bases are shared with TRBD2. In germline, CDR1 is SGHRS, CDR2 YFSETQ. V lost 1 base, J lost 4 bases, and 5 bases stayed unmatched. The CDR3 spans 17 residues. The CDR3 DNA reads TGCGCCAGCAGCTTGCAGGGACTAGCGGGAGGACTAGAGACCCAGTACTTC. As protein: CASSLQGLAGGLETQYF.